The present T cell receptor (beta chain) was sequenced within a study of neurological immune-mediated disorders. One entry per CDR3 protein, called by TCRdb with MiXCR from the 5' RACE reads. The table has about 84,000 distinct CDR3 sequences, 3.5% to 4.5% seen once. This clonotype showed up many times. Germline V CDR1 and CDR2: SGHVS, FQNEAQ. The CDR3 totals 16 residues. The V gene lost 0 bases and the J gene lost 4 bases, with 16 bases spanning the gap. The time point is: longitudinal time-point 3. Material for sequencing was PBMCs. The V call is TRBV7-8, the J call TRBJ2-7, with a possible D match to TRBD1 (5 bases). The origin of this receptor is a woman aged 60-75 years with multiple sclerosis. CDR3 sequence (DNA): TGTGCCAGCAGCTTAGCGCTTGGAGTAGGGGTTTACGAGCAGTACTTC. As protein: CASSLALGVGVYEQYF.